This T cell receptor (beta chain) was retrieved from a study of blood T cell repertoires in COVID-19. Study details: Donors in the United States, Italy and Spain gave samples during acute or convalescent COVID-19. In each case, the material was cDNA or gDNA derived from T cells, B-cell-depleted T cells, or PBMCs.

In assigning cohorts, the study relied on participant-reported clinical history. In the source study's methods: Estimation of nucleated cell counts was performed using reference gene primer amplification. Profiling relied on immunoSEQ multiplex PCR, and the TCRdb table lists in-frame clones only, not all of them. That table supplies the V and J calls and clone size; D and trimming were determined from the DNA. The table records about 340,000 clones, just over 85% of them present only once. V gave up 6 bases and J gave up 5 bases; unmatched junction bases: 2. CDR3 length: 12 residues. The germline CDR1 and CDR2 sequences are LNHDA and SQIVND (reference sequence).

This clonotype was obtained from a woman in her thirties or forties with acute COVID-19. The material sequenced was PBMCs or T cells enriched from blood (not recorded which). The chain joins TRBV19 to TRBJ1-1, with 8 nucleotides matching TRBD1. The CDR3 is CASRDRGTEAFF. CDR3 in DNA: TGTGCCAGTAGAGACAGGGGAACTGAAGCTTTCTTT. The variable domain in full, with the rest retrieved from reference TRBV19 and TRBJ1-1, is DGGITQSPKYLFRKEGQNVTLSCEQNLNHDAMYWYRQDPGQGLRLIYYSQIVNDFQKGDIAEGYSVSREKKESFPLTVTSAQKNPTAFYLCASRDRGTEAFFGQGTRLTVV.